This entry concerns a single T cell receptor (beta chain). The clone's antigen remains unknown. There are no base qualities to consult, and no much larger clone falls within one base. The library was prepared using the immunoSEQ multiplex PCR assay. A mixture of 60 forward primers for TCR Vbeta segments and 13 reverse primers for TCR Jbeta segments was used in the multiplex PCR. The CDR3 region of rearranged TCR beta genes was amplified from genomic DNA by a multiplex PCR assay. Amplified TCR beta libraries were sequenced as 87-base-pair reads on the Illumina HiSeq System. Turning to the authors' computational methods: A later analysis tallied tens of millions of unique TCR beta chains across the roughly 610 repertoires, and about 10 million of those chains were shared by two or more donors. Raw reads were error-corrected and collapsed into unique sequences by a nearest-neighbor algorithm in which closely related sequences were merged to remove PCR and sequencing errors. CDR3 sequences were aligned to IMGT reference sequences to assign V, D and J gene segments. For a sequence to be retained, at least a six-nucleotide match to both a V gene segment and a J gene segment was required. A rearrangement counted as productive if the CDR3 had no stop codons and remained in frame with V and J, and every other rearrangement counted as non-productive. CDR3 was defined according to IMGT convention as the region running from the second conserved V-encoded cysteine to the conserved J-encoded phenylalanine. In an earlier analysis of roughly 580 of the donors, sequences lacking an unambiguous match to a single V gene segment were excluded. An earlier analysis of just under 600 of the donors called V segments functional above 56.7% productive rearrangements and segregating when the between-donor standard deviation exceeded 5%. A statistical classification framework was built to diagnose cytomegalovirus status from the catalog of TCR beta chain sequences. In a later analysis, V and J genes were assigned by comparing TCR nucleotide sequences against IMGT/GENE-DB human TR gene sequences. In a later analysis, CDR3 sequences and most-parsimonious VDJ recombination scenarios were assigned using the TCRdist pipeline. A later analysis defined each TCR beta chain by its CDR3 amino acid sequence plus V-gene family, and excluded reads lacking a unique V-gene family. To address suspected cross-contamination and a sequencing artifact, a later analysis removed roughly 640 highly shared, low-generation-probability nucleotide sequences. For each public chain, a later analysis derived a clonal expansion index from normalized ranks of inferred template counts within each repertoire. In a later analysis, generation probabilities were computed using a VDJ recombination model fitted to out-of-frame rearrangements, and the results were checked against IGoR. In a later analysis, hypergeometric tests were used to score TCR-TCR, TCR-HLA and TCR-CMV co-occurrence, with a repertoire-size bias correction applied to TCR pairs. A later analysis estimated false discovery rates by permuting HLA or CMV assignments 20 times. In a later analysis, co-occurring TCRs were grouped using DBSCAN, with TCRdist sequence similarity added in when clustering inside HLA-allele-positive subsets. Repertoires with fewer than 30,000 or more than 120,000 public chains were left out of co-occurrence clustering, as were about five repertoires with anomalous nucleotide sharing. This is the immuneACCESS table as TCRdb keeps it, with only in-frame sequences that have V and J called. A part of the clones is gone; compared with another copy, unresolved V genes explain less than half, and the rest is unexplained. Clone size and the V and J calls come from that table; the DNA yielded D and trimming. The sample table contains about 200,000 clones; only one count was recorded for approximately 79% of them. The top ten hold roughly 4.5% of the sample.

The sample originates from a study of cytomegalovirus exposure and HLA in healthy donors (TCRdb year 2017). For the wider study: According to an earlier analysis of a few hundred of the donors, about 179 million T cells yielded 95 million to 140 million unique TCR beta sequences and approximately 280 Gb of sequence data. Roughly 300 gigabases of sequencing data and around 85 million unique TCR sequences made up an early release that covered around 640 HLA-typed donors. The genetic ancestry cluster associated with self-reported Caucasian donors included over 65% of the roughly 400 genotyped donors. The aim of the study was to test whether cataloging public T cell receptors could identify signatures of past pathogen exposure. The study profiled the T cell repertoires of approximately 700 subjects by immunosequencing and related them to cytomegalovirus serostatus. Besides the first cohort of approximately 670 subjects, a separate validation cohort made up of some 110 different subjects was used. To predict cytomegalovirus infection status, the study combined high-throughput TCR immunosequencing, statistical association of individual TCRs with disease status, and machine learning. A later analysis re-examined previously published TCR beta repertoires from several hundred donors and added high-resolution HLA genotyping to investigate patterns of TCR occurrence. Rather than using new phenotypic data, the later analysis identified candidate immune exposures from TCR beta sequences and from how often those sequences occurred across donors. To decide whether each TCR beta V gene segment behaved as functional or pseudogenic, an earlier analysis of fewer than 750 of the donors relied on high-throughput TCR beta sequencing. Alongside the repertoire data, information on donor age, sex, ethnicity and CMV serostatus was compiled. Genome-wide SNP genotypes for about three fifths of the roughly 670 donors were used in a later genetic analysis, which treated that subset as a discovery cohort. Every repertoire in the discovery cohort had been generated on one and the same sequencing platform. HLA typing included class I and class II loci at four-digit resolution. Typing coverage differed by locus: A, B, C, DRB1 and DQB1 were typed in about 620-630 donors, DQA1 in around 500, DPA1 in 606, and DPB1 in 472. About 5 DR-DQ haplotypes were handled as single units for association and clustering, since linkage in the cohort was strong. Across approximately 400 genotyped donors of the cohort, an average of about 250,000 unique TCR beta nucleotide sequences per donor were sequenced, and 15% to 20% of those sequences were non-productive.

The cohort was made up of under 800 healthy bone marrow donors. All cohort members were sampled while nominally healthy, although unrecorded immune exposures were likely present. The donor was CMV seropositive and belonged to the group of 250 to 300 seropositive cohort members. A peripheral blood sample was provided by each donor, and peripheral blood mononuclear cells were used for TCR beta sequencing. Genomic DNA was extracted from the blood cell samples with the Qiagen DNeasy Blood Extraction Kit. Broader findings and caveats from the paper: In this cohort, only TCR beta chains were sequenced, and detectable features were limited by the absence of alpha or paired-chain data. Some IMGT-functional V segments, including TRBV6-2 and TRBV6-3, could not be told apart with the 87-base-pair reads, so those segments were excluded. Approximately 16 rarely observed V segments, including chromosome 9 orphons, were excluded from the earlier analysis of approximately 500 of the donors because counts were too low. Most CMV-associated TCR beta chains appeared to be HLA-restricted in a later analysis, and the HLA associations seemed to be driven largely by CMV exposure. While some public TCRs were present in many individuals, most TCR sequences turned up only very rarely across donors. Compared with equally common non-associated chains, HLA-associated TCR beta chains in a later analysis were more clonally expanded and had lower generation probabilities. Specific HLA alleles were associated with 16,951 TCR beta sequences at a false discovery rate of 0.05 in a later analysis. When HLA alleles, especially DR and DQ, strongly co-occurred, attributing TCR associations to individual alleles was difficult. Sequencing depth was assumed to be roughly uniform across donors in the presence/absence analyses, though that assumption may not hold. According to a later analysis, parvovirus B19, influenza, CMV and Epstein-Barr virus appeared linked to several top co-occurrence clusters. Because HLA typing was missing for some donors at each locus, association tests included only the typed subset. CMV serostatus was the only immune exposure information available for the cohort. It was suggested by the authors that the approach could potentially be generalized to other disease states and immunological phenotypes. The classifier was reported to diagnose cytomegalovirus status with high specificity and sensitivity in both the original cohort and the validation cohort. A few of the identified cytomegalovirus-associated TCR beta chains were confirmed in vitro to be specific for cytomegalovirus antigens. A later genetic analysis reported fewer N-insertions in productive TCRs among donors in an Asian-associated ancestry cluster than the approximately 670-donor mean. Correlated functional status among segregating V segments might be attributable to linkage disequilibrium, but an unknown experimental factor could not be ruled out. The study gave a list of around 170 TCR beta chains associated with cytomegalovirus. The sequencing pipeline was judged likely to have produced a cluster of highly shared sequence variants as a technical artifact. In a later genetic analysis, a missense DCLRE1C variant was associated with V-gene and J-gene trimming of TCR beta chains, and the association was replicated in an independent cohort. According to a later analysis, TCR association rates differed among HLA loci, with DRB1 alleles showing the most associated TCRs and HLA-C alleles showing the fewest. A further reported finding was that TCR beta sequences accurately predicted the HLA-A and HLA-B alleles for most subjects in the first cohort. In an earlier analysis of about 550 of the donors, most TCR beta V segments were observed in productive rearrangements about 90% or about 30% of the time, broadly matching IMGT annotations.

The CDR3 holds 12 amino acids from the cysteine to the phenylalanine. Of all the DNA, just the CDR3 is kept, 36 bases in frame from base 1. A distance of 3 bases separates the germline ends of V and J, which lose 2 bases and 2 bases respectively. Looking up the germline V gene yields CDR1 MNHNS and CDR2 SASEGT. The sequenced material came from PBMCs. The receptor's source is a woman under 40 in good health and CMV-seropositive. The chain links TRBV6-1 with TRBJ1-1, with no confident D gene call. The sequenced DNA is TGTGCCAGCAGTGAACTTAACACTGAAGCTTTCTTT. The encoded protein is CASSELNTEAFF.